The sequence of this T cell receptor beta chain was determined in a study of T cells after yellow fever vaccination. General study points: Contamination by abundant bulk-population clonotypes could be present in FACS-sorted repertoires. Post-booster reappearance was seen for most primary-vaccination clones (96% CD4, around 89% CD8).

CDR3 size: 15 residues. Germline CDR1 MNHNS, CDR2 SASEGT. Deletions cut 6 bases from V and 8 bases from J, with 17 bases between. TCRdb independently ran MiXCR on the 5' RACE reads; one entry per CDR3 protein. Found here are about 260,000 distinct CDR3 sequences, approximately 5.2% of them singletons; the top ten hold approximately 3.5%. This clonotype has a handful of counts. Its antigen is currently unknown. The gene calls are TRBV6-1 and TRBJ1-6; D is perhaps TRBD1 (5 bases). This TCR was recovered from a man in his late teens or twenties who received the YFV17D yellow fever vaccine. Material: CD4+ T cells sorted from PBMCs, obtained on the day of the yellow fever booster vaccination. For the CDR3, the DNA is TGTGCCAGCAGGAAGGACATCAGGGAATATTCACCCCTCCACTTT. Protein: CASRKDIREYSPLHF.